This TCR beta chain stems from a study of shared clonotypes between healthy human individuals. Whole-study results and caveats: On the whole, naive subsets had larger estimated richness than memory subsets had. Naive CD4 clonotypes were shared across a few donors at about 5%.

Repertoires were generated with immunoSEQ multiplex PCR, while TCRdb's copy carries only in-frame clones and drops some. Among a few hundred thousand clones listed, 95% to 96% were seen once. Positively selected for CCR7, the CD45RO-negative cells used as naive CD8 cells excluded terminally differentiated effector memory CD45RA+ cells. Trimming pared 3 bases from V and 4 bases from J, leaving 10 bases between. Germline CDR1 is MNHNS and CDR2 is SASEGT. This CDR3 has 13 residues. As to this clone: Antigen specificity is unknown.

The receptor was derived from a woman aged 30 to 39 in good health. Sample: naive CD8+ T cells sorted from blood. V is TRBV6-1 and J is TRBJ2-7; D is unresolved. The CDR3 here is CASSDGLEYEQYF. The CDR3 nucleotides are TGTGCCAGCAGTGACGGGTTGGAATACGAGCAGTACTTC.